This TCR beta chain was observed in a study of OX40 agonist ivuxolimab in advanced cancers. Study as a whole: The dose-escalation group included hepatocellular carcinoma, melanoma, renal cell carcinoma and head and neck cancer. Subjects had a mean age of about 61 years, with a range of roughly 23 to 80; less than 90% were male. General study points: On average, CD8+ T cells showed a greater number of expanded clones than CD4+.

Blood sampling was done at baseline, cycle 4 day 1, and cycle 7 day 1. Worth noting for this clone: Antigen unknown.

Libraries were prepared by immunoSEQ multiplex PCR; TCRdb keeps only in-frame clonotypes and omits some of them. The sample carries 75,000 to 100,000 clones, 85% to 90% recorded once. The CDR3 is 13 residues long. The V end lost 5 bases, the J end lost 7 bases, and 11 bases lay between the germline ends. CDR1 is PRHDT, CDR2 FYEKMQ, per germline (reference sequence). This receptor was taken from an adult with an advanced solid tumor such as melanoma, head and neck, liver or kidney cancer. This specimen was CD4+ or CD8+ T cells sorted from blood, taken in a trial of the OX40 agonist ivuxolimab. The chain couples TRBV13 to TRBJ2-2; D is uncertain. Here the CDR3 reads CASSPPSGGELFF. In DNA form, the CDR3 reads TGTGCCAGCAGCCCCCCCTCTGGCGGGGAGCTGTTTTTT.